The clone carrying this TCR beta chain was counted only a few times. Using a J-beta primer mix together with a sample-barcoded 5' primer, a second PCR was run for roughly 6 to 11 cycles. TCRdb used MiXCR to reprocess the 5' RACE reads, holding one entry per CDR3 protein. Among 1.8 million or so distinct CDR3 sequences listed, around 40% were seen once. This sample is drawn from a study of blood T cells in healthy people across ages. Study-wide context: For every two T cells, template switching captured about one barcoded beta molecule.

The germline CDR1 and CDR2 sequences are SEHNR and FQNEAQ (reference sequence). V lost 4 bases and J 5 bases, leaving 6 bases between the germline ends. CDR3 size: 12 residues. The source is a human donor in good health. The J gene is TRBJ2-4, the V gene TRBV7-9; D uncertain. Sequencing input: blood. The CDR3 region is CASSSDENIQYF. DNA of the CDR3: TGTGCCAGCAGCTCCGATGAAAACATTCAGTACTTC.